These T cell receptor beta chains were read from a single sample in a study of blood T cell repertoires in COVID-19. The method was immunoSEQ multiplex PCR; TCRdb's version includes in-frame clones alone and lacks a portion of them. Counted here are around 250,000 clones, more than 80% occurring once; the ten biggest clones make up just over 0.85%. What was sequenced was PBMCs or T cells enriched from blood (not recorded which). These receptors were taken from a man aged 45 to 65 who had been exposed to COVID-19. Both conserved end residues are part of each CDR3. Some rows have no size entry. The others give once, few or many, or a class for an expanded clone.

CDR3 length,clone size,V gene,CDR3 protein
14,once,TRBV2,CASQLAGIYNEQFF
14,NA,TRBV3-1/TRBV3-2,CATRQAYSGNTIYF
16,NA,TRBV5-1,CASSLQFGGNSEKLFF
13,NA,TRBV18,CASSQRYQETQYF
13,NA,TRBV12-3/TRBV12-4,CASSLGRGQPQHF
14,NA,TRBV15,CATSPRQEYTEAFF
12,NA,TRBV29-1,CTSAGETETQYF
14,NA,TRBV5-8,CASSAGTGLGTQYF
16,once,TRBV5-1,CASSPGTSASYNEQFF
17,NA,TRBV19,CASSIKPGQGATDTQYF
13,NA,TRBV6-5,CASRGGTEREAFF
15,NA,TRBV28,CASSRDWDRNQPQHF
15,NA,TRBV11-1,CASSLDRATNEKLFF
13,NA,TRBV13,CASSFDRANEQYF
16,NA,TRBV5-1,CASSFRGAAGTDTQYF
17,NA,TRBV18,CASSQGTGRSGANVLTF
14,NA,TRBV18,CASSPQTGNSPLHF
15,once,TRBV5-1,CASSLLSGVRHEQFF
13,NA,TRBV28,CASEGYSNQPQHF
17,NA,TRBV7-8,CASSFYTSAGFSYEQYF